Listed here are 5 T cell receptor beta chains from one sample, sequenced in a study of control samples from healthy donors and cancer patients. Produced via immunoSEQ multiplex PCR; TCRdb's table is partial and in-frame only. The top ten clones hold 1.3% to 1.5% of a sample with 150,000 to 200,000 clones, approximately 90% of them seen once. What was sequenced was blood. The receptor set was obtained from a man under 40 in good health.

V is TRBV11-2 and J is TRBJ1-5, with 7 bases aligning to TRBD1. V shed 5 bases and J 3 bases; nucleotides not matched to a gene: 7. CDR3 length equals 15 residues. Germline lookup yields CDR1 SGHAT and CDR2 FQNNGV. This CDR3 is CASSLGRGPNQPQHF. CDR3 coding DNA: TGTGCCAGCAGCCTCGGGAGGGGGCCCAATCAGCCCCAGCATTTT.

This rearrangement joins TRBV12-3 or TRBV12-4 to TRBJ2-7; D is unresolved. The CDR3 has 13 residues. V was shortened by 5 bases and J by 1 base, with 9 bases between the two germline ends. The CDR3 nucleotides read TGTGCCAGCAGTGTAGACACTTCCTACGAGCAGTACTTC. The encoded protein is CASSVDTSYEQYF.

The chain joins TRBV7-2 to TRBJ1-5; TRBD1 aligns across 8 bases. The CDR3 is 16 amino acids. The V gene end was trimmed by 1 base and the J gene end by 4 bases; junction bases not matched to a gene: 6. Germline lookup yields CDR1 SGHTA and CDR2 FQGNSA. This CDR3 is CASSLGTGTSNQPQHF. The CDR3 DNA sequence: TGTGCCAGCAGCTTAGGGACAGGGACTTCTAATCAGCCCCAGCATTTT.

By its share, this clone is medium-sized. The chain combines TRBV27 with TRBJ2-7; D is uncertain. CDR3 size: 14 residues. The ends were cut back, 6 bases at V and 3 bases at J, with 15 bases in the middle. Germline CDR1 and CDR2: MNHEY and SMNVEV (reference sequence). The CDR3 loop reads CASRELGNSYEQYF. The CDR3 nucleotides read TGTGCCAGCAGAGAGCTGGGGAACAGCTACGAGCAGTACTTC.

This chain links TRBV10-3 with TRBJ1-3; a possible D gene is TRBD1 (5 bases). The CDR3 length is 17 residues. V shed 5 bases and J shed 0 bases, with 17 bases lying between them. The germline gives CDR1 ENHRY, CDR2 SYGVKD. The CDR3 DNA reads as TGTGCCATCAGTCCCCCGGGCCACAGGAGCTCTGGAAACACCATATATTTT. Its protein product is CAISPPGHRSSGNTIYF.